These 24 T cell receptor beta chains were all obtained from the same sample, sequenced in a study of control samples from healthy donors and cancer patients. This table comes from immunoSEQ multiplex PCR, and its TCRdb copy is limited to in-frame clones, with some not included. The table has tens of thousands of clones, 70% to 90% seen once. Sequencing used PBMCs. The receptors were sampled from a woman aged 55 to 70 with head and neck cancer.

The CDR3 sequence is CASSHPGGTDTQYF. In DNA, the CDR3 is TGTGCCAGCAGCCACCCAGGGGGCACAGATACGCAGTATTTT. The chain carries TRBV7-2 and TRBJ2-3, with D perhaps TRBD1 (6 bases). In germline, CDR1 is SGHTA, CDR2 FQGNSA. The V end was cut by 5 bases, the J end by 1 base, with 10 bases between. This CDR3 has 14 residues.

The chain combines TRBV29-1 with TRBJ2-1; 9 nucleotides line up with TRBD1. The V and J ends lost 4 bases and 4 bases, in that order; junction bases with no gene match: 2. CDR3 length equals 13 residues. Germline values: CDR1 SQVTM, CDR2 ANQGSEA. The CDR3 DNA is TGCAGCGTTGGACAGGGGGAATACAATGAGCAGTTCTTC. Its translation: CSVGQGEYNEQFF.

This clone was counted once. This chain uses TRBV30 with TRBJ1-6; a possible D gene is TRBD1 (6 bases). V lost 8 bases and J 7 bases, leaving 18 bases between the germline ends. This CDR3 spans 14 amino acids. The germline gives CDR1 GTSNPN, CDR2 SVGIG (reference sequence). The CDR3 here is CAGLTGDKNSPLHF. The CDR3 coding sequence is TGTGCCGGACTGACGGGGGACAAAAATTCACCCCTCCACTTT.

This clone was picked up one time. CDR3 nucleotides: TGTGCCAGTAGTATAAGGGCAAAGGGAGGGGAGCTGTTTTTT. As protein: CASSIRAKGGELFF. The J gene is TRBJ2-2, the V gene TRBV19; D unresolved. Per the germline V gene, CDR1 is LNHDA and CDR2 is SQIVND (reference sequence). V was trimmed by 2 bases and J by 8 bases, leaving 12 bases between them. This CDR3 is 14 amino acids long.

The rearrangement joins TRBV14 to TRBJ2-1; D ambiguous. Per the germline V gene, CDR1 is SGHDN and CDR2 is FVKESK. This CDR3 has 12 residues. Trimming took off 4 bases at V and 4 bases at J, with 5 bases between the two ends. CDR3 residues: CASSLNYNEQFF. DNA for the CDR3: TGTGCCAGCAGCCTAAATTACAATGAGCAGTTCTTC. Based on the CDR3 plus reference TRBV14 and TRBJ2-1, the full variable domain is EAGVTQFPSHSVIEKGQTVTLRCDPISGHDNLYWYRRVMGKEIKFLLHFVKESKQDESGMPNNRFLAERTGGTYSTLKVQPAELEDSGVYFCASSLNYNEQFFGPGTRLTVL.

This rearrangement joins TRBV11-2 to TRBJ2-5; D unclear. This CDR3 region has 15 residues. V lost 4 bases to trimming and J lost 4 bases, with 16 bases between them. The germline V gene encodes CDR1 SGHAT and CDR2 FQNNGV. The CDR3 protein is CASSSADSRRETQYF. CDR3 coding DNA: TGTGCCAGCAGCTCCGCGGATAGCCGGAGAGAGACCCAGTACTTC.

CDR3 sequence (DNA): TGCGCCAGCAGCTCCGGACAGGGCCGAGGCTACACCTTC. This encodes CASSSGQGRGYTF. The V and J genes are TRBV5-1 and TRBJ1-2, with TRBD1 matching over 8 bases. There are 13 residues in the CDR3. Per the germline V gene, CDR1 is SGHRS and CDR2 is YFSETQ. V trimming: 3 bases; J trimming: 8 bases; junction bases outside the gene matches: 6. The full variable domain, with the rest looked up from reference TRBV5-1 and TRBJ1-2, is KAGVTQTPRYLIKTRGQQVTLSCSPISGHRSVSWYQQTPGQGLQFLFEYFSETQRNKGNFPGRFSGRQFSNSRSEMNVSTLELGDSALYLCASSSGQGRGYTFGSGTRLTVV.

The CDR3 loop reads CASSLSRTGISQPQHF. In DNA, the CDR3 is TGTGCCAGCAGTTTATCTCGGACAGGGATTAGTCAGCCCCAGCATTTT. The chain links TRBV28 to TRBJ1-5, with 8 bases aligning to TRBD1. The CDR3 extends over 16 amino acids. Trimming removed 1 base from V and 6 bases from J; junction bases left unmatched: 8. Germline V gene data show CDR1 as MDHEN and CDR2 as SYDVKM.

This chain joins TRBV4-1 and TRBJ2-3; tentatively, D is TRBD2 (5 bases). Germline assignment: CDR1 MGHRA and CDR2 YSYEKL. Trimming cost V 3 bases and J 2 bases, with 12 bases left between them. The CDR3 spans 15 residues. As DNA, the CDR3 is TGCGCCAGCAGCCAGGGTAGCGAGATCACAGATACGCAGTATTTT. Residues: CASSQGSEITDTQYF.

Notes on this clone: The junction does not match germline at one end; this may be a read error. The chain links TRBV29-1 to TRBJ2-4, with D possibly being TRBD1 or TRBD2 (6 bases each). CDR3 length equals 13 residues. The germline V gene encodes CDR1 SQVTM and CDR2 ANQGSEA. CDR3 in amino acids: CSAEPPGADIQYF. CDR3 coding DNA: TGCAGCGCTGAACCCCCGGGGGCAGACATTCAGTACTTC.

This chain joins TRBV24-1 and TRBJ2-5; D is possibly TRBD1 or TRBD2 (6 bases each). This CDR3 is built from 15 residues. Germline V gives CDR1 KGHDR, CDR2 SFDVKD. Trimming pared 3 bases from V and 5 bases from J, leaving 15 bases between. The CDR3 nucleotides read TGTGCCACCAGTGATCGCACCGGGGGCGGGGAGACCCAGTACTTC. Amino acid sequence: CATSDRTGGGETQYF.

The genes are TRBV19 and TRBJ2-1; 7 positions match TRBD2. The CDR3 contains 14 residues. V trimming: 10 bases; J trimming: 0 bases; junction bases outside the gene matches: 6. CDR1 is LNHDA and CDR2 is SQIVND in the germline V gene (reference sequence). The CDR3 DNA reads TGTGCCACCGGGGAGGGCGGCTCCTACAATGAGCAGTTCTTC. This translates into CATGEGGSYNEQFF.

The chain couples TRBV7-9 to TRBJ2-1, with 8 positions matching TRBD2. Germline CDR1 SEHNR, CDR2 FQNEAQ (reference sequence). With 4 bases clipped from V and 4 bases from J, the junction kept 12 bases outside the gene matches. The length of the CDR3 is 17 residues. The CDR3 here is CASSSTQIAGSYNEQFF. The CDR3 DNA follows: TGTGCCAGCAGCTCCACACAAATAGCGGGATCGTACAATGAGCAGTTCTTC. Supplemented by reference TRBV7-9 and TRBJ2-1, the full variable domain reads DTGVSQNPRHKITKRGQNVTFRCDPISEHNRLYWYRQTLGQGPEFLTYFQNEAQLEKSRLLSDRFSAERPKGSFSTLEIQRTEQGDSAMYLCASSSTQIAGSYNEQFFGPGTRLTVL.

This clone was seen only a few times. The chain has TRBV4-3 and TRBJ1-6; D perhaps matches TRBD1 (6 bases). This CDR3 contains 16 residues. Per the germline V gene, CDR1 is LGHNA and CDR2 is YSLEER. Trimming cost V 2 bases and J 12 bases, with 20 bases left between them. The DNA for the CDR3 is TGCGCCAGCAGCCAAAAGCCCTGGGGGGGCTCGTTACCCCTCCACTTT. Protein: CASSQKPWGGSLPLHF.

V and J are TRBV11-2 and TRBJ1-5; 9 bases line up with TRBD1. Trimming removed 5 bases from V and 8 bases from J; junction bases left unmatched: 7. Germline CDR1 is SGHAT and CDR2 is FQNNGV. This CDR3 is built from 14 residues. This chain's CDR3 is CASSPTGGFEPQHF. The CDR3 DNA follows: TGTGCCAGCAGCCCGACAGGGGGTTTTGAGCCCCAGCATTTT. Full variable domain (remainder filled in from reference TRBV11-2 and TRBJ1-5): EAGVAQSPRYKIIEKRQSVAFWCNPISGHATLYWYQQILGQGPKLLIQFQNNGVVDDSQLPKDRFSAERLKGVDSTLKIQPAKLEDSAVYLCASSPTGGFEPQHFGDGTRLSIL.

The table lists this clone with a count of one. An end of the junction differs from the germline gene, which may be a read error. In DNA form, the CDR3 reads TGTGCTAGCAGCCCTGACATTTACAATGAGCAGTTCTTC. Protein sequence: CASSPDIYNEQFF. The V and J genes are TRBV7-7 and TRBJ2-1; D gene uncertain. The CDR3 is made up of 13 amino acids. Germline CDR1 SSHAT, CDR2 FNYEAQ (reference sequence).

The chain employs TRBV18 and TRBJ2-3; D might be TRBD2 (6 bases). The V end was cut by 2 bases, the J end by 4 bases, with 16 bases between. This CDR3 spans 16 amino acids. Germline lookup yields CDR1 KGHSH and CDR2 LQKENI. The CDR3 DNA follows: TGTGCCAGCTCACCAGGAGGGGCTAGTATCGCAGATACGCAGTATTTT. It yields the protein CASSPGGASIADTQYF.

The chain has TRBV28 and TRBJ1-5; D remains unclear. CDR3 length: 14 amino acids. Germline V gives CDR1 MDHEN, CDR2 SYDVKM. The V and J ends lost 3 bases and 11 bases respectively, with 17 bases between them. The CDR3 bases are TGTGCCAGCAGTTTCAGGAGGGCCGAGTGGACCCAGCATTTT. It yields the protein CASSFRRAEWTQHF.

This clone was counted a single time. The gene calls are TRBV5-6 and TRBJ1-6, with no clear D. Germline V CDR1 and CDR2: SGHDT, YYEEEE. Trimming took 1 base from V and 11 from J, leaving 13 bases between them. The CDR3 runs 14 residues. The CDR3 loop reads CASSLRSRWTPLHF. The CDR3 DNA reads as TGTGCCAGCAGCTTGAGATCCCGCTGGACACCCCTCCACTTT.

V gene TRBV11-2 combines with J gene TRBJ2-7, with 7 bases identical to TRBD2. After removal of 2 bases from V and 3 bases from J, the junction contained 4 bases not matched to a gene. Per the germline V gene, CDR1 is SGHAT and CDR2 is FQNNGV. The CDR3 consists of 14 residues. The CDR3 DNA reads as TGTGCCAGCAGCTTATTCCAGCGGGGCTACGAGCAGTACTTC. As protein: CASSLFQRGYEQYF.

The chain employs TRBV5-1 and TRBJ2-2, with D unclear. The CDR3 runs to 14 residues. Germline assignment: CDR1 SGHRS and CDR2 YFSETQ. V was cut by 3 bases and J by 1 base, with 7 bases left in between. CDR3 residues: CASSYRGNTGELFF. CDR3 coding DNA: TGCGCCAGCAGCTATAGAGGGAACACCGGGGAGCTGTTTTTT. Full variable domain (outside the CDR3, taken from reference TRBV5-1 and TRBJ2-2): KAGVTQTPRYLIKTRGQQVTLSCSPISGHRSVSWYQQTPGQGLQFLFEYFSETQRNKGNFPGRFSGRQFSNSRSEMNVSTLELGDSALYLCASSYRGNTGELFFGEGSRLTVL.

This chain joins TRBV2 and TRBJ1-1, with TRBD1 as a possible D gene (5 bases). This CDR3 spans 14 amino acids. The V end lost 2 bases, the J end lost 4 bases, and 11 bases lay between the germline ends. Per the germline V gene, CDR1 is SNHLY and CDR2 is FYNNEI. CDR3 bases: TGTGCCAGCAGTGAAAGGGTGCAGGGCACTGAAGCTTTCTTT. Protein sequence: CASSERVQGTEAFF. The full variable domain, rest sourced from reference TRBV2 and TRBJ1-1, is EPEVTQTPSHQVTQMGQEVILRCVPISNHLYFYWYRQILGQKVEFLVSFYNNEISEKSEIFDDQFSVERPDGSNFTLKIRSTKLEDSAMYFCASSERVQGTEAFFGQGTRLTVV.

This chain uses TRBV5-5 with TRBJ2-2; D uncertain. This CDR3 has 14 amino acids. V gave up 6 bases and J gave up 6 bases, with 15 bases separating them. Per the germline V gene, CDR1 is SGHKS and CDR2 is YYEKEE (reference sequence). CDR3 residues: CASTIRWSAGELFF. As DNA, the CDR3 is TGTGCCAGCACAATAAGGTGGAGCGCCGGGGAGCTGTTTTTT.

This sequence joins TRBV4-2 and TRBJ2-3, with 7 bases aligning to TRBD2. The trim removed 4 bases at V and 6 bases at J, leaving 7 bases unmatched. The CDR3 is made up of 14 amino acids. Germline V gene data show CDR1 as LGHNA and CDR2 as YNFKEQ. The CDR3 coding sequence is TGTGCCAGCAGCCTATCGTTCGGGGGGGATACGCAGTATTTT. Translation gives CASSLSFGGDTQYF.